Listed below are T cell receptor beta chains from one sample, sequenced in a study of CD8 T cells in ankylosing spondylitis. MiXCR, run by TCRdb on the 5' RACE reads, gives a single entry per CDR3 protein. The sample has 200,000 to 250,000 distinct CDR3 sequences; about 10% are singletons. What was sequenced was blood, either unsorted or a sorted T cell fraction (not recorded which). These receptors came from a male donor with ankylosing spondylitis or in good health (not recorded which). CDR3s include the opening cysteine and the closing phenylalanine or tryptophan. D genes are given only for firm matches. Some rows mark clone size as missing; the rest say once, few, many or name a class of expanded clone.

v_gene,d_gene,abundance,j_gene,CDR3aa,CDR3nt
TRBV21-1,-,many,TRBJ2-7,CASSPGTPFGEQYF,TGTGCCAGCAGCCCCGGGACCCCGTTTGGCGAGCAGTACTTC
TRBV4-1,-,many,TRBJ2-7,CASSQDPSTVSYEQYF,TGCGCCAGCAGCCAAGACCCTTCGACAGTCTCCTACGAGCAGTACTTC
TRBV19,-,many,TRBJ2-2,CASISAGTGELFF,TGTGCCAGTATCAGTGCAGGCACCGGGGAGCTGTTTTTT
TRBV29-1,TRBD1,many,TRBJ1-2,CSVVGQGVDYGYTF,TGCAGCGTTGTGGGACAGGGGGTAGACTATGGCTACACCTTC
TRBV3-1,-,many,TRBJ1-1,CASSPRGAGATREAFF,TGTGCCAGCAGTCCAAGAGGGGCAGGCGCCACTCGAGAAGCTTTCTTT
TRBV20-1,TRBD1,many,TRBJ2-7,CSANFRQGAHEQYF,TGCAGTGCAAATTTTCGGCAGGGGGCCCACGAGCAGTACTTC
TRBV30,-,many,TRBJ1-3,CAWSSGSGNTIYF,TGTGCCTGGAGTAGCGGTTCGGGAAACACCATATATTTT
TRBV5-1,-,many,TRBJ2-3,CASSLPRTQSTDTQYF,TGCGCCAGCAGCTTGCCACGGACGCAGAGCACAGATACGCAGTATTTT
TRBV20-1,TRBD2,many,TRBJ2-1,CSVRPGTRDNEQFF,TGCAGTGTTAGGCCCGGGACTAGGGACAATGAGCAGTTCTTC
TRBV4-2,TRBD1,many,TRBJ1-3,CASSQEVDRGLSGNTIYF,TGTGCCAGCAGCCAAGAAGTGGACAGGGGCCTCTCTGGAAACACCATATATTTT
TRBV7-6,TRBD1,many,TRBJ2-7,CASSPTTGKHYEQYF,TGTGCCAGCAGCCCGACGACAGGGAAACACTACGAGCAGTACTTC
TRBV5-1,-,many,TRBJ2-2,CATHGQGTTGELFF,TGCGCCACCCACGGCCAAGGGACCACCGGGGAGCTGTTTTTT
TRBV20-1,-,many,TRBJ2-2,CSAEEPTGELFF,TGCAGTGCTGAAGAGCCCACCGGGGAGCTGTTTTTT
TRBV10-3,TRBD1,many,TRBJ2-7,CAISESVTGVEQYF,TGTGCCATCAGTGAGAGCGTAACAGGGGTCGAGCAGTACTTC
TRBV29-1,-,-,TRBJ1-3,CSVTGGHSPGNTIYF,TGCAGCGTGACAGGTGGACACAGCCCTGGAAACACCATATATTTT
TRBV25-1,-,many,TRBJ2-3,CASSPTVHPTDTQYF,TGTGCCAGCAGTCCGACAGTTCACCCCACAGATACGCAGTATTTT
TRBV7-9,TRBD1,few,TRBJ2-7,CASSMWTGGSSYEQYF,TGTGCCAGCAGCATGTGGACAGGTGGGTCCTCCTACGAGCAGTACTTC
TRBV10-3,TRBD2,few,TRBJ2-3,CAIRPGLAGDTQYF,TGTGCCATCAGGCCGGGACTAGCGGGAGATACGCAGTATTTT
TRBV29-1,-,-,TRBJ2-2,CSAAGQSNTGKLLF,TGCAGCGCCGCCGGACAGTCCAACACCGGGAAGCTGTTGTTT
TRBV12-5,-,many,TRBJ2-2,CASGLDTGELFF,TGTGCTAGTGGTTTAGACACCGGGGAGCTGTTTTTT
TRBV20-1,TRBD2,many,TRBJ2-1,CSARITSGRDPNEQFF,TGCAGTGCTAGAATCACTAGCGGGAGGGATCCCAATGAGCAGTTCTTC
TRBV15,TRBD1,many,TRBJ1-1,CAALRGRNTEAFF,TGTGCCGCCCTCAGGGGGCGAAACACTGAAGCTTTCTTT
TRBV20-1,TRBD2,-,TRBJ2-4,CSARVASGAENIQYF,TGCAGTGCTAGAGTGGCTAGCGGGGCCGAAAACATTCAGTACTTC
TRBV10-3,TRBD2,many,TRBJ2-1,CAISSLGGSGSGNEQFF,TGTGCCATCAGCAGCCTGGGGGGGAGTGGTTCTGGTAATGAGCAGTTCTTC
TRBV20-1,-,many,TRBJ1-4,CSASGGEGLLATNEKLFF,TGCAGTGCTAGTGGAGGGGAAGGATTGTTGGCAACTAATGAAAAACTGTTTTTT
TRBV30,-,many,TRBJ2-7,CAWSVSDEQYF,TGTGCCTGGAGTGTATCGGACGAGCAGTACTTC
TRBV20-1,-,many,TRBJ2-2,CCASGGTGTANTGELFF,TGCTGTGCTAGTGGCGGGACGGGGACAGCGAACACCGGGGAGCTGTTTTTT
TRBV6-1,TRBD2,many,TRBJ2-1,CASLLLTTSGDPLGDEQFF,TGTGCCAGCCTCCTCCTCACAACTAGCGGGGACCCTTTGGGCGATGAGCAGTTCTTC
TRBV5-5,-,many,TRBJ1-1,CASSLGIRLNTEAFF,TGTGCCAGCAGCTTGGGAATTCGGCTGAACACTGAAGCTTTCTTT
TRBV5-1,-,many,TRBJ1-2,CASSLESGLGGYTF,TGCGCCAGCAGCTTGGAGTCAGGTTTGGGCGGCTACACCTTC
TRBV7-9,-,-,TRBJ1-2,CASSLVYYGYTF,TGTGCCAGCAGCTTAGTGTACTATGGCTACACCTTC
TRBV27,TRBD2,many,TRBJ2-3,CASSPRTSGTRTDTQYF,TGTGCCAGCAGTCCTCGGACTAGCGGGACCCGCACAGATACGCAGTATTTT
TRBV7-2,TRBD2,-,TRBJ2-1,CASSLAVAGQGDEQFF,TGTGCCAGCAGCTTAGCCGTAGCGGGACAAGGAGATGAGCAGTTCTTC
TRBV19,-,few,TRBJ1-6,CASSTDTGRSPLHF,TGTGCCAGTAGTACTGACACAGGGAGGTCACCCCTCCACTTT
TRBV10-3,TRBD1,many,TRBJ2-2,CATLAGTGWSGELFF,TGTGCCACCCTCGCCGGGACAGGGTGGTCCGGGGAGCTGTTTTTT
TRBV20-1,TRBD1,many,TRBJ1-1,CSATPGGLTDTEAFF,TGCAGTGCTACTCCAGGGGGTCTGACTGACACTGAAGCTTTCTTT
TRBV20-1,-,many,TRBJ1-1,CSARVRLLRAGKTEAFF,TGCAGTGCTAGAGTTCGTCTTCTTAGGGCAGGGAAAACTGAAGCTTTCTTT
TRBV7-6,-,few,TRBJ1-3,CASSSTRENTIYF,TGTGCCAGCAGCTCCACAAGGGAAAACACCATATATTTT
TRBV15,TRBD1,many,TRBJ2-5,CATSRDREETQYF,TGTGCCACCAGCAGGGACAGGGAAGAGACCCAGTACTTC
TRBV7-9,TRBD1,many,TRBJ2-1,CASGQGTNEQFF,TGTGCCAGCGGACAGGGAACGAATGAGCAGTTCTTC